Presented here are 4 T cell receptor beta chains from one specimen sequenced in a study of liver allograft versus peripheral blood T cells. Study-wide context: The authors compared T cell receptor repertoires in transplanted livers with recipients' peripheral blood repertoires.

TCRdb used MiXCR to reprocess the reads, holding one entry per CDR3 protein. The table has some 8,500 distinct CDR3 sequences, approximately 16% seen once. Receptors were obtained from a human patient who had a liver transplant. Some T cells may have come from the graft donor.

The V call is TRBV29-1, the J call TRBJ2-7, with 8 bases fitting TRBD2. Germline V gene data show CDR1 as SQVTM and CDR2 as ANQGSEA. CDR3 length: 13 residues. With V trimmed by 7 bases and J by 9 bases, 14 bases remained unmatched. For the CDR3, the DNA is TGCAGCGCCGGGACTAGTATTGATGTGGGGCAGTACTTC. Protein: CSAGTSIDVGQYF.

Relative to its sample, this clonotype is medium-sized. The chain employs TRBV19 and TRBJ2-3, with 7 bases matching TRBD2. This CDR3 spans 17 amino acids. The V and J ends lost 1 base and 0 bases, in that order; junction bases with no gene match: 7. Germline CDR1 and CDR2: LNHDA and SQIVND (reference sequence). In nucleotides, the CDR3 is TGTGCCAGTAGTATAGCGGGAGGAGGAGGAAGCACAGATACGCAGTATTTT. It yields the protein CASSIAGGGGSTDTQYF.

Note on this clonotype: A read error may explain this, as a much larger clone is one base away. V gene TRBV30 combines with J gene TRBJ2-7; 7 positions agree with TRBD1. This CDR3 contains 14 residues. In germline, CDR1 is GTSNPN, CDR2 SVGIG (reference sequence). The DNA for the CDR3 is TGTGCCTGGCGTGTTAAGGGGGCATCCGGCGAGCAGTACTTC. Its protein product is CAWRVKGASGEQYF. Together with reference TRBV30 and TRBJ2-7, the CDR3 gives the full variable domain: SQTIHQWPATLVQPVGSPLSLECTVEGTSNPNLYWYRQAAGRGLQLLFYSVGIGQISSEVPQNLSASRPQDRQFILSSKKLLLSDSGFYLCAWRVKGASGEQYFGPGTRLTVT.

At least ten counts were recorded for this clonotype. The J gene is TRBJ2-3, the V gene TRBV19, with 13 bases fitting TRBD2. This CDR3 has 18 amino acids. From germline, CDR1 is LNHDA and CDR2 SQIVND (reference sequence). Trimming cost V 4 bases and J 2 bases; bases outside gene matches: 9. This chain's CDR3 is CASSTTSGRPPHTDTQYF. In DNA, the CDR3 is TGTGCCAGTAGTACGACTAGCGGGAGGCCCCCCCACACAGATACGCAGTATTTT.